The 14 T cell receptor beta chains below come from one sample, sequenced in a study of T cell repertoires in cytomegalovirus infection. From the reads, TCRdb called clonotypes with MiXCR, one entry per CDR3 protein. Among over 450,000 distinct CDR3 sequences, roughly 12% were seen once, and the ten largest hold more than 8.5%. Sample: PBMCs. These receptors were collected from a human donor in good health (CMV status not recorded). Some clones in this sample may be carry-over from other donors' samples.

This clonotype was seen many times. CDR3 coding DNA: TGTGCCAGCAGTTACTCGGGACAGGGGGGATTGGAAGCTTTCTTT. Its translation: CASSYSGQGGLEAFF. The chain joins TRBV6-5 to TRBJ1-1; 11 nucleotides match TRBD1. The CDR3 has 15 residues. Trimming cost V 0 bases and J 8 bases; bases outside gene matches: 5. Germline CDR1 is MNHEY and CDR2 is SVGAGI.

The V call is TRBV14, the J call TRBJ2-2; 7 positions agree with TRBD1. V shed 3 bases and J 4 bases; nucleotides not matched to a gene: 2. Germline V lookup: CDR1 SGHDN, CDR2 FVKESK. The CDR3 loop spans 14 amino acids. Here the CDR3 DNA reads TGTGCCAGCAGCCACCGACAGGGCACCGGGGAGCTGTTTTTT. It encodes CASSHRQGTGELFF.

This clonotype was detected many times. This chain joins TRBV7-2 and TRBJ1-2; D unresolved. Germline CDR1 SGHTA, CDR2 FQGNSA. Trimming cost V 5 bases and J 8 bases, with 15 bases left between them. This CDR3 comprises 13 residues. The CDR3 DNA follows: TGTGCCAGCAGCCCAAGGGAGTCGTCCGGCTACACCTTC. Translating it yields CASSPRESSGYTF.

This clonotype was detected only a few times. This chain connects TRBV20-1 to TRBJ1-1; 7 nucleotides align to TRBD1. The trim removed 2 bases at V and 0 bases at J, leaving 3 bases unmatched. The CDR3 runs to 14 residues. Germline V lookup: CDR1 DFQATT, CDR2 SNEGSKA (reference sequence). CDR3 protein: CSARPDRVNTEAFF. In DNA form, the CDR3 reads TGCAGTGCTAGACCTGACAGGGTGAACACTGAAGCTTTCTTT.

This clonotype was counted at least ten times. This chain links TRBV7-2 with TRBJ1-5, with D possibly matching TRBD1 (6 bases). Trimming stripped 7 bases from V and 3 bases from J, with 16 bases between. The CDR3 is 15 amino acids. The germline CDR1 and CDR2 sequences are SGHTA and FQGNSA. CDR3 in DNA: TGTGCCAGCACCCTAAACGGGGGCGTCAATCAGCCCCAGCATTTT. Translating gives CASTLNGGVNQPQHF.

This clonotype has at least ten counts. CDR3 nucleotides: TGTGCCAGCAGTACGTACTATTCCCCCTCATACAATGAGCAGTTCTTC. Translation: CASSTYYSPSYNEQFF. The V and J genes are TRBV28 and TRBJ2-1; D remains unclear. V was pared by 5 bases and J by 4 bases, with 18 bases between. CDR1 is MDHEN, CDR2 SYDVKM, per germline. The CDR3 length is 16 residues. Full variable domain (outside the CDR3, taken from reference TRBV28 and TRBJ2-1): DVKVTQSSRYLVKRTGEKVFLECVQDMDHENMFWYRQDPGLGLRLIYFSYDVKMKEKGDIPEGYSVSREKKERFSLILESASTNQTSMYLCASSTYYSPSYNEQFFGPGTRLTVL.

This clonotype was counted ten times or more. The CDR3 coding sequence is TGTGCCAGCAGCCGACAGTACACCGGGGAGCTGTTTTTT. Protein sequence: CASSRQYTGELFF. The rearrangement joins TRBV6-1 to TRBJ2-2; D is perhaps TRBD1 (5 bases). CDR3 size: 13 residues. The V and J ends lost 6 bases and 3 bases respectively, with 8 bases between them. Germline V gene sequence: CDR1 MNHNS, CDR2 SASEGT.

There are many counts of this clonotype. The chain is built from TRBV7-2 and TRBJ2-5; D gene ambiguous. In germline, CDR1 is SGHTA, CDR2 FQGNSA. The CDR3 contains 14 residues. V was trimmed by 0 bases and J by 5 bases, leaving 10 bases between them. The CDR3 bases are TGTGCCAGCAGCTTAGCGACAAGCGTCGAGACCCAGTACTTC. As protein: CASSLATSVETQYF. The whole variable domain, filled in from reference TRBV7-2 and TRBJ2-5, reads GAGVSQSPSNKVTEKGKDVELRCDPISGHTALYWYRQSLGQGLEFLIYFQGNSAPDKSGLPSDRFSAERTGGSVSTLTIQRTQQEDSAVYLCASSLATSVETQYFGPGTRLLVL.

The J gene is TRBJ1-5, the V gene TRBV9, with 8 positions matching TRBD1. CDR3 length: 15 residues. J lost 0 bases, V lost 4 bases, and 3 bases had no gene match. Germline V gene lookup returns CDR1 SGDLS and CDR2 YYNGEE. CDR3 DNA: TGTGCCAGCAGCATCGGACAGGGTAGCAATCAGCCCCAGCATTTT. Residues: CASSIGQGSNQPQHF.

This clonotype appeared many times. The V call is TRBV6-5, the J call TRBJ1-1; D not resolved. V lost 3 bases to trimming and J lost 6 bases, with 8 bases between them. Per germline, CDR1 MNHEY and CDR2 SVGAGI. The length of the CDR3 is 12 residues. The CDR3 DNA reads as TGTGCCAGCAGTTATCTCAGTTCTGAAGCTTTCTTT. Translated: CASSYLSSEAFF.

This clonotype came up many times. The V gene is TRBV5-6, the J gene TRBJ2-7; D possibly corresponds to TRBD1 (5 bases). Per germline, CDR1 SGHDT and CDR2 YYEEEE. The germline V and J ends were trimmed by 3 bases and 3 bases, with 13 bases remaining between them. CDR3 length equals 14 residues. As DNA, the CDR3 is TGTGCCAGCAGCTGGGGTGGGGCAGGCTACGAGCAGTACTTC. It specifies CASSWGGAGYEQYF. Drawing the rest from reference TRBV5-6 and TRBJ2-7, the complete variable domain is DAGVTQSPTHLIKTRGQQVTLRCSPKSGHDTVSWYQQALGQGPQFIFQYYEEEERQRGNFPDRFSGHQFPNYSSELNVNALLLGDSALYLCASSWGGAGYEQYFGPGTRLTVT.

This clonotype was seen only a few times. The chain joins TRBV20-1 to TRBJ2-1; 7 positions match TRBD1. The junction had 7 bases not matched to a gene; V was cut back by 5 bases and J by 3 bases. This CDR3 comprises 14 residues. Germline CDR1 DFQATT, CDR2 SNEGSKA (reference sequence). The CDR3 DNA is TGCAGTGCTGGTGCCGGGACAGTCTACAATGAGCAGTTCTTC. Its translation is CSAGAGTVYNEQFF.

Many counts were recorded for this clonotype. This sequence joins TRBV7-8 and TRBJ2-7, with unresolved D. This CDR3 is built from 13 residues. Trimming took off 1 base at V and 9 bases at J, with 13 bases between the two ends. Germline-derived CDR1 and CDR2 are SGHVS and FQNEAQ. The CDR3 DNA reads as TGTGCCAGCAGCTTAGGGCAGCCCGTGGGGCAGTACTTC. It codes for CASSLGQPVGQYF.

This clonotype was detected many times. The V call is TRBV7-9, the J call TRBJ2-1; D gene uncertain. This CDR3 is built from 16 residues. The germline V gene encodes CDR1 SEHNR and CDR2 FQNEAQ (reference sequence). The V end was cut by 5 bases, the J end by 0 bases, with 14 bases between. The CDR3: CASSPHTASSYNEQFF. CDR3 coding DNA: TGTGCCAGCAGCCCGCATACCGCGAGCTCCTACAATGAGCAGTTCTTC.